This record looks at one T cell receptor (beta chain) sequence and its context. A few counts support this clonotype. Its specific antigen is unknown. Qualities for individual bases were not recorded, and no much larger clone is one base off. Receptor libraries were prepared by 5' RACE. For sequencing, an Illumina HiSeq 2000 was employed. A universal primer binding site was introduced by template switching, and a unique molecular identifier was present in the final cDNA, enabling accurate counting of TCR cDNA molecules. First-strand cDNA for TCR alpha and beta chains was synthesized from specific primers in the conserved constant-segment region. Each cDNA library was double barcoded, with a SMART-Mk sample barcode plus Illumina barcodes, to control for contamination. TruSeq adapter sequences and Illumina sample barcodes were added in two successive PCR steps. The Illumina HiSeq platform was used with custom primers to sequence TCR alpha and beta cDNA libraries. In the paper's pipeline: Unique molecular identifiers were extracted from raw reads with MiGEC, and CDR3 positions were determined with MiXCR. For each individual, recombination models were inferred using an EM algorithm with the repgenHMM and IGoR tools. The tcR package in R was used for shared clonotype analysis, with sharing normalized by the product of cloneset sizes. To study raw recombination free of thymic and clonal selection effects, out-of-frame nonproductive sequences were analyzed. The raw public data were reprocessed by TCRdb itself: fastp quality trimming at Q25, MiXCR clonotype calling, in-frame beta chains only. Rows merge per CDR3 protein into single entries with the most common DNA and genes. Clone size and V and J calls follow TCRdb, not the original study. The sample table contains 240,000 or so distinct CDR3 sequences; only one count was recorded for roughly 7% of them. The top ten constitute roughly 3.7% of the sample.

Based on the germline V gene, the CDR1 and CDR2 sequences are SQVTM and ANQGSEA. The CDR3 covers 14 residues, taking in both the cysteine and the phenylalanine. The kept DNA is CDR3 alone, 42 bases in frame from the first base. V is pared back by 6 bases and J by 1 base, with 14 bases lying between the germline termini. Every donor in the study was a healthy Caucasian. The twin cohort comprised three pairs of female monozygotic twins, all aged roughly 18 to 30 years. Using Miltenyi CD45RO+ enrichment and human naive T-cell isolation kits, memory (CD45RO+) and naive T cells were isolated from PBMC. The source of the sample is a study of identical twins (TCRdb year 2016). With respect to the entire study: To test whether fetal clonotypes persist, the study used deep sequencing on TCR alpha and beta repertoires from monozygotic twins, unrelated adults of various ages, and cord blood. Replicate twin experiments were performed at different times using different library preparation protocols to rule out contamination.

The investigation overall reported the following: Out-of-frame TCR alpha sequences shared between twins showed an excess of low generation-probability sequences compared with coincidental sharing between unrelated individuals. Invariant T cells such as MAIT and iNKT could partly confound zero-insertion analyses, although diverse VJ usage argued against such confounding for most clonotypes. Abundant cord blood beta clonotypes had fewer insertions, young adult naive repertoires showed a similar but weaker trend, and memory repertoires showed no such trend. In monozygotic twins, out-of-frame TCR alpha sharing was systematically underestimated by recombination models, although the models agreed with sharing between unrelated individuals. Because the same donors could not be followed over many years, conclusions were based on cross-sectional statistical analysis. Excess twin sharing in beta out-of-frame sequences was weaker because fewer shared sequences lowered the signal-to-noise ratio.

The same data also went into a second study, on yellow fever vaccine responses in identical twins. The second publication reports: According to the authors, in identical twins the way T cells responded to vaccination appeared partly convergent and partly personalized. In identical twins, the study followed T cell clones that responded to the vaccine with precision.

The V and J genes are TRBV29-1 and TRBJ2-3; the D gene cannot be resolved reliably. The origin of this receptor is a woman under 30 in good health. The sequenced sample was memory (CD45RO+) T cells sorted from blood. The cell subset or site label for this specimen denotes: CD45RO+ enriched T cells. The CDR3 has the sequence CSVTRAVGTDTQYF. The nucleotide sequence reads as follows: TGCAGCGTAACACGGGCCGTGGGCACAGATACGCAGTATTTT.